This TCR beta chain was found in a study of cytotoxic CD8 clonotypes in ibrutinib-treated CLL. Overall study context: Sequencing produced an average of approximately 230,000 productive templates and approximately 90,000 productive rearrangements per sample.

Assay: immunoSEQ multiplex PCR; the TCRdb copy retains only in-frame clones and omits some. The sample lists some 35,000 clones, 71% occurring once. This CDR3 region has 16 residues. V dropped 0 bases and J dropped 7 bases, with 18 bases sitting between them. In germline, CDR1 is LGHNA, CDR2 YNFKEQ. Study-wide results and limits: Public clonotypes were seen rarely and were contracted or stable on treatment. Clonality was higher at ibrutinib response and returned toward baseline at progression.

For this clone: The antigen remains unidentified.

This chain connects TRBV4-2 to TRBJ2-5, with no clear D. This sample comprised PBMCs, obtained at disease progression, from a patient treated with ibrutinib. The TCR was taken from a human donor with chronic lymphocytic leukemia. CDR3 DNA sequence: TGTGCCAGCAGCCAAGACTGGGCCACCCGAGATGTGACCCAGTACTTC. Its protein is CASSQDWATRDVTQYF.